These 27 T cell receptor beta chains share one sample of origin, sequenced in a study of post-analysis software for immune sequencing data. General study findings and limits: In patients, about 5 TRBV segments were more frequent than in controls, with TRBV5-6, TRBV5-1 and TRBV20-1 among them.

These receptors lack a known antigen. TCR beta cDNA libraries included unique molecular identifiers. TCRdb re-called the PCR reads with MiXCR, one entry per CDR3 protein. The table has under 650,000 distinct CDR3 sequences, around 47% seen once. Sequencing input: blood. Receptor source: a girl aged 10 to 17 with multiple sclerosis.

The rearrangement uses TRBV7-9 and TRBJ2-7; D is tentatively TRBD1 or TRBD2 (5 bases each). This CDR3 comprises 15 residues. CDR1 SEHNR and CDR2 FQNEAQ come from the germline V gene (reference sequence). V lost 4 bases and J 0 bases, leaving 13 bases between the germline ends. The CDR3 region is CASSSWGRNSYEQYF. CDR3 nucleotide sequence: TGTGCCAGCAGCTCCTGGGGACGGAACTCCTACGAGCAGTACTTC.

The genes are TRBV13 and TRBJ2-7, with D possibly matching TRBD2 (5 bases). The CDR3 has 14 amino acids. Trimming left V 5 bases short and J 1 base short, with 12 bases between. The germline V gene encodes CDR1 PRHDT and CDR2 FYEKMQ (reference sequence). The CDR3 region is CASSERTVSYEQYF. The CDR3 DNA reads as TGTGCCAGCAGCGAGCGGACGGTTTCCTACGAGCAGTACTTC.

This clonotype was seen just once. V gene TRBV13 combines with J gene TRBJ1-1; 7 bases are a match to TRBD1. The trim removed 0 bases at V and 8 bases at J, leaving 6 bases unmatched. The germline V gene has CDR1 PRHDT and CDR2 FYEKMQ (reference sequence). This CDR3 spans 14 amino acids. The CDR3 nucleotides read TGTGCCAGCAGCTTAGGTCGACAGGGCAGAGAAGCTTTCTTT. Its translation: CASSLGRQGREAFF.

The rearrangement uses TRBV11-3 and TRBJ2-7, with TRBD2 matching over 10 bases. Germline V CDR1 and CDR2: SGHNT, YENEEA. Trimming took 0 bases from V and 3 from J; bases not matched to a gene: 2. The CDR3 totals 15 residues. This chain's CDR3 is CASSLDRTSGYEQYF. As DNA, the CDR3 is TGTGCCAGCAGCTTAGATCGGACTAGCGGCTACGAGCAGTACTTC.

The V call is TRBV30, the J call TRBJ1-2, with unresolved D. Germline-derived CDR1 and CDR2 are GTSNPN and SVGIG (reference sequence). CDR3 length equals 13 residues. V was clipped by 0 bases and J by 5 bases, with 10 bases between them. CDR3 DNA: TGTGCCTGGAGTGTACGCCGTTATTATGGCTACACCTTC. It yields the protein CAWSVRRYYGYTF.

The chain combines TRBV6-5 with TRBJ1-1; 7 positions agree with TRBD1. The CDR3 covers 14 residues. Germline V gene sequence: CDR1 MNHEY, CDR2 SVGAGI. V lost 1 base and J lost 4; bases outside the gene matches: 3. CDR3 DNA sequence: TGTGCCAGCAGTTACTACAGGGGATCCACTGAAGCTTTCTTT. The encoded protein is CASSYYRGSTEAFF.

The CDR3 DNA reads as TGTGCCAGCAGCTACTCGACAGTAGGCCGGGGTTCCTACGAGCAGTACTTC. It specifies CASSYSTVGRGSYEQYF. This chain uses TRBV3-1 with TRBJ2-7, with D perhaps being TRBD1 or TRBD2 (5 bases each). V gave up 5 bases and J gave up 1 base, with 21 bases separating them. The CDR3 loop spans 17 amino acids. The germline gives CDR1 LGHDT, CDR2 YNNKEL (reference sequence).

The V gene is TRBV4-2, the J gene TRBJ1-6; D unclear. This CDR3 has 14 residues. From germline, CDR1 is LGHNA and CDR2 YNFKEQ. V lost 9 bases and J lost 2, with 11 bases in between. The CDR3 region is CASSGPTYNSPLHF. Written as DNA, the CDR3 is TGTGCCAGTAGCGGACCGACCTATAATTCACCCCTCCACTTT.

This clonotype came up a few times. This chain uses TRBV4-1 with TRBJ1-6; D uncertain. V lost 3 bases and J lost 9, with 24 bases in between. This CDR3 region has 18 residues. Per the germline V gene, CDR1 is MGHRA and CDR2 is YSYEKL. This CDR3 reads CASSHPPRGREVRSPLHF. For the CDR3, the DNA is TGCGCCAGCAGCCACCCTCCCCGAGGAAGAGAAGTCCGTTCACCCCTCCACTTT.

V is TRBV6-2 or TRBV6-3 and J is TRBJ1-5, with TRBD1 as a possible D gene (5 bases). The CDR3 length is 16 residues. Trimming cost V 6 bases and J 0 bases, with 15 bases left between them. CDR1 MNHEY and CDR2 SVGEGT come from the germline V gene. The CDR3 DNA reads TGTGCCAGCAGGTCAACCGGGACTAATAGCAATCAGCCCCAGCATTTT. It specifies CASRSTGTNSNQPQHF.

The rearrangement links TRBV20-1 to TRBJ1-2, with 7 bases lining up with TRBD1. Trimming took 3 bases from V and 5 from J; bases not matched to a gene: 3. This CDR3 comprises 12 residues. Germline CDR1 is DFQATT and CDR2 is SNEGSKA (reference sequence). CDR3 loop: CSASAGGYGYTF. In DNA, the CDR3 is TGCAGTGCTAGTGCAGGGGGATATGGCTACACCTTC.

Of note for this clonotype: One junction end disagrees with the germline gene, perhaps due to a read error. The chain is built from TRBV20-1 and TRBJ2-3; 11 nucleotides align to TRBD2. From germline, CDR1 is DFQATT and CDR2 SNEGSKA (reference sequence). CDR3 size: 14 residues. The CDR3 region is CGAFTSGSTDTQYF. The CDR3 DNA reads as TGCGGTGCCTTTACTAGCGGGAGCACCGATACGCAGTATTTT.

The CDR3: CASSEVVINEQFF. CDR3 sequence (DNA): TGTGCCAGCAGTGAAGTAGTTATCAATGAGCAGTTCTTC. The rearrangement links TRBV2 to TRBJ2-1; the D is unclear. V gave up 1 base and J gave up 6 bases, with 7 bases separating them. This CDR3 is built from 13 residues. CDR1 and CDR2 from the germline V gene are SNHLY and FYNNEI. Looking up the rest from reference TRBV2 and TRBJ2-1 gives the full variable domain: EPEVTQTPSHQVTQMGQEVILRCVPISNHLYFYWYRQILGQKVEFLVSFYNNEISEKSEIFDDQFSVERPDGSNFTLKIRSTKLEDSAMYFCASSEVVINEQFFGPGTRLTVL.

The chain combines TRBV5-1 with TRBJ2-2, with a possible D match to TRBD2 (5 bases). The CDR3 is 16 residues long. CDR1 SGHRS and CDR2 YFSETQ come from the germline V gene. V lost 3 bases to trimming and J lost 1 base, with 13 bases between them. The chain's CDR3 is CASSWGAVENTGELFF. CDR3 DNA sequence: TGCGCCAGCAGCTGGGGAGCGGTCGAGAACACCGGGGAGCTGTTTTTT.

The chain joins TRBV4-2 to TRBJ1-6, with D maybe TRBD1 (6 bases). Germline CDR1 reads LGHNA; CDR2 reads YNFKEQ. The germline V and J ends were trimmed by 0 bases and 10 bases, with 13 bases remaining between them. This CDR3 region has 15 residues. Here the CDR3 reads CASSQEGQGSSPLHF. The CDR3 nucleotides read TGTGCCAGCAGCCAAGAGGGACAAGGAAGCTCACCCCTCCACTTT.

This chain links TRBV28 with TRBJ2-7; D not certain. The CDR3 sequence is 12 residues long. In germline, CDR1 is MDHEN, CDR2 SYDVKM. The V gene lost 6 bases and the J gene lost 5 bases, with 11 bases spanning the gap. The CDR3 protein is CASRGNVHEQYF. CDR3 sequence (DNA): TGTGCCAGCAGAGGTAACGTCCACGAGCAGTACTTC. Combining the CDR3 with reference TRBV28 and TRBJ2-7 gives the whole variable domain DVKVTQSSRYLVKRTGEKVFLECVQDMDHENMFWYRQDPGLGLRLIYFSYDVKMKEKGDIPEGYSVSREKKERFSLILESASTNQTSMYLCASRGNVHEQYFGPGTRLTVT.

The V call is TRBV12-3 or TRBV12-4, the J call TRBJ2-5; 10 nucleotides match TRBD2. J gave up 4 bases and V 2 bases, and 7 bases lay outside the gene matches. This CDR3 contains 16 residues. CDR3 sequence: CASSLLGASGRETQYF. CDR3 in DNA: TGTGCCAGCAGTTTATTGGGGGCTAGCGGGAGAGAGACCCAGTACTTC.

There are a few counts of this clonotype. The CDR3 sequence is CASSPWGANYGYTF. For the CDR3, the DNA is TGTGCCAGCAGTCCGTGGGGAGCTAACTATGGCTACACCTTC. The chain has TRBV12-3 or TRBV12-4 and TRBJ1-2; D is uncertain. The V end lost 5 bases, the J end lost 0 bases, and 10 bases lay between the germline ends. The CDR3 runs 14 residues.

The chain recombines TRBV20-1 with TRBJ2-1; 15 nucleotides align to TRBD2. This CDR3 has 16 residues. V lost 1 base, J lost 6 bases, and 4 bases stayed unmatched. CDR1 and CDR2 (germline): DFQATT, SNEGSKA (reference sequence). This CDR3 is CSARGTSGRASNEQFF. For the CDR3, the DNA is TGCAGTGCTAGAGGGACTAGCGGGAGGGCCAGCAATGAGCAGTTCTTC.

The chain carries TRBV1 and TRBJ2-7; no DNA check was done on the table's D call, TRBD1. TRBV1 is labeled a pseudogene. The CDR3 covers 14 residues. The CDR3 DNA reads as TGCACCAGCAGCCCTCGACAGGGGGGCTACGAGCAGTACTTC. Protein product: CTSSPRQGGYEQYF.

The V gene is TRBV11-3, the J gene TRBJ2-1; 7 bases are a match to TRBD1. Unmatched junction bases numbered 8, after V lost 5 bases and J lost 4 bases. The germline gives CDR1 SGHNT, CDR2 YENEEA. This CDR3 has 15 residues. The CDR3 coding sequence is TGTGCCAGCAGCACCGCGGACAGGTTATACAATGAGCAGTTCTTC. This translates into CASSTADRLYNEQFF. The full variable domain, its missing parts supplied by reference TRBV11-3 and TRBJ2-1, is EAGVVQSPRYKIIEKKQPVAFWCNPISGHNTLYWYLQNLGQGPELLIRYENEEAVDDSQLPKDRFSAERLKGVDSTLKIQPAELGDSAVYLCASSTADRLYNEQFFGPGTRLTVL.

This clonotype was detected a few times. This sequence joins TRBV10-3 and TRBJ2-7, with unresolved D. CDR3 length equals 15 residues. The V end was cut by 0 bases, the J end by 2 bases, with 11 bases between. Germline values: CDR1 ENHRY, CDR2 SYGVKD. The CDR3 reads CAISESTWHPYEQYF. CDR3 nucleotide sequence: TGTGCCATCAGTGAGTCGACATGGCACCCCTACGAGCAGTACTTC.

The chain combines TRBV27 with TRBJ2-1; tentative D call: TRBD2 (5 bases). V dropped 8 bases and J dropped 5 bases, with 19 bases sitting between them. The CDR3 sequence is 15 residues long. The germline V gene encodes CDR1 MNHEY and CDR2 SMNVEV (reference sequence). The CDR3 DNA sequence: TGTGCCAGCCACCCCTCTTGGACTCCCCACAATGAGCAGTTCTTC. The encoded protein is CASHPSWTPHNEQFF.

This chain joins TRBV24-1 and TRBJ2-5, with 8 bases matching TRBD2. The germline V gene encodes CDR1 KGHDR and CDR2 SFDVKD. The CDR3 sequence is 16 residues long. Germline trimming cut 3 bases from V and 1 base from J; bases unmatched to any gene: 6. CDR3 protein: CATSDSGRTGQETQYF. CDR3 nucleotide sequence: TGTGCCACCAGTGATAGCGGGAGAACAGGCCAAGAGACCCAGTACTTC.

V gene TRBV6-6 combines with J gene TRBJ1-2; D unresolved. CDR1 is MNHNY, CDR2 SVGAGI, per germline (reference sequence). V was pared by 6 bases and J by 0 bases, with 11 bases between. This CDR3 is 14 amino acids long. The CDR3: CASRDGRTNYGYTF. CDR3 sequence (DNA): TGTGCCAGCAGGGACGGGAGGACTAACTATGGCTACACCTTC.

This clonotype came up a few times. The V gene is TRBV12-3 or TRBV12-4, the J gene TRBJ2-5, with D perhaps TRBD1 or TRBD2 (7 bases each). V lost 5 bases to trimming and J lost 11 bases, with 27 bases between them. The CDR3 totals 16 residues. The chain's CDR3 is CASSPGQGGWDNEQYF. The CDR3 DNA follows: TGTGCCAGCAGTCCTGGCCAGGGGGGGTGGGACAATGAGCAGTACTTC.

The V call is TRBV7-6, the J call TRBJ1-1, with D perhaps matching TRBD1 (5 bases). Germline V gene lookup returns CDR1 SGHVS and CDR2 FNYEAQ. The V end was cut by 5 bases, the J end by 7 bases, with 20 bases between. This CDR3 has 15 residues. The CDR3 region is CASSVTSGGRDEAFF. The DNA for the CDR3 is TGTGCCAGCAGCGTGACCTCGGGAGGCAGGGATGAAGCTTTCTTT.